The 16 T cell receptor beta chains reported below all come from one sample, sequenced in a study of cytomegalovirus exposure and HLA in healthy donors. Researchers ran the PCR with 60 Vbeta and 13 Jbeta primers. The method was immunoSEQ multiplex PCR; TCRdb's version includes in-frame clones alone and lacks a portion of them. Among some 180,000 clones, roughly 84% were seen once, and the ten largest hold about 0.21%. Sample: PBMCs. These TCRs come from a girl less than two years old in good health and CMV-seronegative.

This rearrangement joins TRBV4-1 to TRBJ1-4; 10 bases map to TRBD1. The CDR3 is 15 residues long. V lost 1 base, J lost 10 bases, and 6 bases stayed unmatched. Germline CDR1 MGHRA, CDR2 YSYEKL. The CDR3 DNA sequence: TGCGCCAGCAGCCAAGCTGGGACAGGGGAGGGAAAACTGTTTTTT. Amino acids: CASSQAGTGEGKLFF.

The genes are TRBV4-2 and TRBJ2-5; 9 positions agree with TRBD2. CDR1 and CDR2 from the germline V gene are LGHNA and YNFKEQ. The CDR3 spans 18 residues. The junction had 14 bases not matched to a gene; V was cut back by 1 base and J by 5 bases. The CDR3 spells CASSQGLGAGGPRETQYF. The CDR3 DNA is TGTGCCAGCAGCCAAGGATTGGGTGCGGGGGGGCCCCGGGAGACCCAGTACTTC.

For this clone: The junction departs from the called germline gene at one end, perhaps through a read error. The V gene is TRBV7-9, the J gene TRBJ1-4; D not certain. This CDR3 spans 16 amino acids. Germline values: CDR1 SEHNR, CDR2 FQNEAQ (reference sequence). CDR3 region: CSSSLAIQPFNEKLFF. Written as DNA, the CDR3 is TGTTCCAGCAGCTTAGCGATACAGCCTTTCAATGAAAAACTGTTTTTT.

This clone was counted between two and nine times. The chain links TRBV6-5 to TRBJ1-1; D not certain. The CDR3 sequence is 15 residues long. Germline V gene data show CDR1 as MNHEY and CDR2 as SVGAGI. Deletions cut 1 base from V and 5 bases from J, with 14 bases between. CDR3: CASSYWRVGKTEAFF. The CDR3 region has the DNA TGTGCCAGCAGTTACTGGCGGGTAGGAAAGACTGAAGCTTTCTTT.

The DNA of the CDR3 is TGTGCCAGTAGTAACCCGGGACAGGGGAATCAGCCCCAGCATTTT. Translating it yields CASSNPGQGNQPQHF. The J gene is TRBJ1-5, the V gene TRBV19; TRBD1 matches at 10 bases. Germline-derived CDR1 and CDR2 are LNHDA and SQIVND (reference sequence). V trimming: 4 bases; J trimming: 4 bases; junction bases outside the gene matches: 4. The CDR3 loop spans 15 amino acids.

This clone was seen only once. The chain links TRBV7-8 to TRBJ1-2; 9 nucleotides match TRBD1. Germline CDR1 SGHVS, CDR2 FQNEAQ. J lost 6 bases, V lost 6 bases, and 5 bases had no gene match. This CDR3 contains 13 residues. The chain's CDR3 is CASRPGTGHGYTF. CDR3 sequence (DNA): TGTGCCAGCAGGCCCGGGACAGGGCATGGCTACACCTTC.

This chain joins TRBV9 and TRBJ2-7; 8 bases align to TRBD2. The CDR3 has 13 amino acids. Germline CDR1 SGDLS, CDR2 YYNGEE. V was pared by 2 bases and J by 3 bases, with 1 base of the junction left unmatched. CDR3 bases: TGTGCCAGCAGCGTCGGGGGGGACTACGAGCAGTACTTC. It is translated as CASSVGGDYEQYF.

The chain uses TRBV30 and TRBJ2-1; D possibly corresponds to TRBD1 (6 bases). CDR3 length equals 13 residues. V lost 0 bases, J lost 9 bases, and 12 bases lay in between. Germline CDR1 is GTSNPN and CDR2 is SVGIG (reference sequence). The CDR3 region is CAWSVGGGGEQFF. The CDR3 DNA is TGTGCCTGGAGTGTAGGGGGTGGGGGTGAGCAGTTCTTC.

This chain connects TRBV29-1 to TRBJ1-2; the D gene is possibly TRBD1 (5 bases). CDR1 is SQVTM, CDR2 ANQGSEA, per germline. The germline V and J ends were trimmed by 7 bases and 6 bases, with 18 bases remaining between them. CDR3 size: 13 residues. This CDR3 is CSAAGIGGDGYTF. In nucleotides, the CDR3 is TGCAGCGCCGCAGGGATCGGCGGCGATGGCTACACCTTC. Complete variable domain (other parts from reference TRBV29-1 and TRBJ1-2): SAVISQKPSRDICQRGTSLTIQCQVDSQVTMMFWYRQQPGQSLTLIATANQGSEATYESGFVIDKFPISRPNLTFSTLTVSNMSPEDSSIYLCSAAGIGGDGYTFGSGTRLTVV.

The V call is TRBV5-3, the J call TRBJ1-6; 11 bases align to TRBD1. TRBV5-3 is noted as an ORF with a role that remains uncertain. The V and J ends lost 5 bases and 9 bases, in that order; junction bases with no gene match: 7. This CDR3 spans 15 amino acids. CDR3 loop: CARSSTGTGGSPLHF. As DNA, the CDR3 is TGTGCCAGAAGTTCTACCGGGACAGGGGGTTCACCCCTCCACTTT.

This chain links TRBV5-1 with TRBJ2-2, with TRBD2 as a possible D gene (5 bases). Germline V gene data show CDR1 as SGHRS and CDR2 as YFSETQ. This CDR3 has 11 residues. V gave up 6 bases and J gave up 7 bases, with 7 bases separating them. DNA of the CDR3: TGCGCCAGCATAGGAGGCGGGGAGCTGTTTTTT. Protein sequence: CASIGGGELFF.

The table lists this clone with a count of one. The rearrangement uses TRBV11-2 and TRBJ1-1; the D gene is possibly TRBD1 (5 bases). Germline V gene sequence: CDR1 SGHAT, CDR2 FQNNGV. Trimming shortened V by 2 bases and J by 2 bases, and 12 bases separated the two germline ends. The CDR3 runs 15 residues. The chain's CDR3 is CASSLSAGPNTEAFF. DNA of the CDR3: TGTGCCAGCAGCTTATCCGCAGGGCCTAACACTGAAGCTTTCTTT.

The genes are TRBV27 and TRBJ1-2, with D hard to call. The CDR3 is made up of 16 amino acids. Trimming stripped 0 bases from V and 4 bases from J, with 15 bases between. The germline V gene has CDR1 MNHEY and CDR2 SMNVEV (reference sequence). Here the CDR3 reads CASSLSRPPFPYGYTF. The CDR3 coding sequence is TGTGCCAGCAGTTTATCGCGGCCTCCATTCCCCTATGGCTACACCTTC.

This clone has a single count. The chain carries TRBV2 and TRBJ2-3; a weak D match, TRBD1 (6 bases). Germline V CDR1 and CDR2: SNHLY, FYNNEI. The CDR3 runs to 14 residues. Between the trimmed V and J ends, which lost 0 bases and 6 bases, there was a span of 10 bases. This CDR3 is CASSEAGRGDTQYF. DNA of the CDR3: TGTGCCAGCAGTGAAGCGGGAAGGGGGGATACGCAGTATTTT.

The chain combines TRBV9 with TRBJ1-6; 7 nucleotides agree with TRBD1. With 0 bases clipped from V and 10 bases from J, the junction kept 7 bases outside the gene matches. The CDR3 covers 15 residues. In germline, CDR1 is SGDLS, CDR2 YYNGEE. The CDR3 is CASSVEGGLGSPLHF. As DNA, the CDR3 is TGTGCCAGCAGCGTAGAAGGGGGCTTAGGATCACCCCTCCACTTT.

With regard to this clone: Other nucleotide sequences in the sample specify the same CDR3. The chain carries TRBV9 and TRBJ2-1; TRBD1 aligns across 8 bases. The V segment lost 0 bases and the J segment 3 bases; nucleotides outside the gene matches: 2. The CDR3 extends over 15 amino acids. Germline lookup yields CDR1 SGDLS and CDR2 YYNGEE. This chain's CDR3 is CASSVGTGLYNEQFF. CDR3 nucleotides: TGTGCCAGCAGCGTAGGGACAGGGCTCTACAATGAGCAGTTCTTC.